The 12 T cell receptor beta chains in this list originate from one sample, sequenced in a study of lymphopenia after photon versus proton radiotherapy. Here immunoSEQ multiplex PCR was the method, and the copy in TCRdb shows in-frame clones only, minus some. The sample has over 25,000 clones, over 75% seen once; the top ten hold about 14%. The sequencing here drew on peripheral blood, taken from a patient treated with proton-based radiotherapy. These receptors all come from a woman aged 70-85 years with pancreatic cancer.

V gene TRBV5-1 combines with J gene TRBJ1-1; no reliable D call. The CDR3 totals 13 residues. V was shortened by 6 bases and J by 1 base, with 10 bases between the two germline ends. Germline CDR1 SGHRS, CDR2 YFSETQ. In nucleotides, the CDR3 is TGCGCCAGCAATTTCCAGGAGAACACTGAAGCTTTCTTT. Translating it yields CASNFQENTEAFF.

The rearrangement uses TRBV11-1 and TRBJ2-7; tentative D call: TRBD1 (6 bases). Germline V lookup: CDR1 SGHAT, CDR2 FQDESV (reference sequence). The CDR3 sequence is 13 residues long. The V and J ends lost 1 base and 6 bases respectively, with 10 bases between them. Here the CDR3 reads CASSLDGGREQYF. The CDR3, as DNA: TGTGCCAGCAGCTTAGATGGGGGCCGCGAGCAGTACTTC.

V usage is TRBV2 and J usage is TRBJ1-4, with 7 bases identical to TRBD1. With 4 bases clipped from V and 7 bases from J, the junction kept 6 bases outside the gene matches. In germline, CDR1 is SNHLY, CDR2 FYNNEI. The CDR3 extends over 14 amino acids. For the CDR3, the DNA is TGTGCCAGCAGTGCTGACAGGGAGGGTGAAAAACTGTTTTTT. Translated, it gives CASSADREGEKLFF.

This chain links TRBV2 with TRBJ2-7; 9 bases are shared with TRBD1. V lost 10 bases to trimming and J lost 6 bases; unmatched junction nucleotides: 10. The CDR3 spans 13 residues. Germline lookup yields CDR1 SNHLY and CDR2 FYNNEI. CDR3 DNA: TGTGCCACCAACGGACAGGGGTGGGCCGAGCAGTACTTC. This encodes CATNGQGWAEQYF.

In DNA form, the CDR3 reads TGTGCCAGCTCACCTGCGGCGGATGAGCAGTTCTTC. Its protein is CASSPAADEQFF. This chain uses TRBV18 with TRBJ2-1; no reliable D call. The germline V gene has CDR1 KGHSH and CDR2 LQKENI. The CDR3 length is 12 residues. The V and J ends lost 3 bases and 8 bases respectively, with 8 bases between them.

In this sample, this clone turned up once. This chain uses TRBV6-5 with TRBJ1-5; tentatively, D is TRBD1 (6 bases). V lost 2 bases and J 6 bases, leaving 14 bases between the germline ends. The CDR3 totals 15 residues. Germline-derived CDR1 and CDR2 are MNHEY and SVGAGI. For the CDR3, the DNA is TGTGCCAGCAGTTACGAGGGGGGTCAGAGTCAGCCCCAGCATTTT. The encoded protein is CASSYEGGQSQPQHF.

The chain recombines TRBV7-8 with TRBJ2-7; TRBD1 is a possible D gene (6 bases). The ends were cut back, 3 bases at V and 2 bases at J, with 14 bases in the middle. CDR1 is SGHVS, CDR2 FQNEAQ, per germline. The CDR3 is made up of 15 amino acids. CDR3 in amino acids: CASSFRQADAYEQYF. CDR3 sequence (DNA): TGTGCCAGCAGCTTCAGACAGGCCGACGCCTACGAGCAGTACTTC.

The CDR3 DNA sequence: TGTGCCAGCAGCTTGGGGACAGGATTTAGCGGGATTGGAGGCAATGAGCAGTTCTTC. Its translation: CASSLGTGFSGIGGNEQFF. The J gene is TRBJ2-1, the V gene TRBV7-6; D could derive from TRBD1 or TRBD2 (8 bases each). This CDR3 spans 19 amino acids. V was trimmed by 3 bases and J by 6 bases, leaving 27 bases between them. CDR1 SGHVS and CDR2 FNYEAQ come from the germline V gene.

The chain joins TRBV28 to TRBJ1-4; a weak D match, TRBD1 (5 bases). The CDR3 runs 17 residues. V lost 1 base and J lost 10, with 22 bases in between. Germline V CDR1 and CDR2: MDHEN, SYDVKM. The CDR3 coding sequence is TGTGCCAGCAGTTTATATGGGCTCAGGGCGTCCGTCGGAAAACTGTTTTTT. It encodes CASSLYGLRASVGKLFF.

The chain joins TRBV7-9 to TRBJ1-5; no clear D gene. The CDR3 totals 14 residues. Per the germline V gene, CDR1 is SEHNR and CDR2 is FQNEAQ (reference sequence). Trimming shortened V by 5 bases and J by 2 bases, and 10 bases separated the two germline ends. CDR3 amino acids: CASSPEGRNQPQHF. CDR3 nucleotide sequence: TGTGCCAGCAGCCCAGAAGGACGCAATCAGCCCCAGCATTTT.

This clone was seen just once. The gene calls are TRBV5-4 and TRBJ2-1; 11 positions match TRBD2. This CDR3 comprises 15 residues. Unmatched junction bases numbered 5, after V lost 2 bases and J lost 7 bases. CDR1 and CDR2 from the germline V gene are SGHNT and YYREEE (reference sequence). The CDR3 loop is CASSFDLAGGNEQFF. The CDR3 DNA reads as TGTGCCAGCAGCTTCGATCTAGCGGGAGGAAATGAGCAGTTCTTC.

This sequence joins TRBV19 and TRBJ2-1, with D tentatively TRBD2 (6 bases). The length of the CDR3 is 14 residues. Deletions cut 7 bases from V and 4 bases from J, with 14 bases between. Germline V gene sequence: CDR1 LNHDA, CDR2 SQIVND (reference sequence). The CDR3 DNA is TGTGCCAGTACCTTGGCTAGCGTATACAATGAGCAGTTCTTC. This translates into CASTLASVYNEQFF.